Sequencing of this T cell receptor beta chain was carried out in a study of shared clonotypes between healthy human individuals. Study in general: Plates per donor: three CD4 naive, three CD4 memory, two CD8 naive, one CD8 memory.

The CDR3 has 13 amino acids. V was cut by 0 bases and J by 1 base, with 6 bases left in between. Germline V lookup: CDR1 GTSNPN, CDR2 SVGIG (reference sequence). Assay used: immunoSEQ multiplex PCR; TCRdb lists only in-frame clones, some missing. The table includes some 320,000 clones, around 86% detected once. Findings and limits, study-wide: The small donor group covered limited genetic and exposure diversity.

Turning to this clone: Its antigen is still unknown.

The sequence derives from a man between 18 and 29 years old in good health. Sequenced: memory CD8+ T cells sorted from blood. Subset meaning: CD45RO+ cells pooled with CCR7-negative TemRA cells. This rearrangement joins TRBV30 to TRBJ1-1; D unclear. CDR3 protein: CAWSVIENTEAFF. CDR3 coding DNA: TGTGCCTGGAGTGTAATTGAGAACACTGAAGCTTTCTTT.